This T cell receptor (beta chain) was documented in a study of T cells in Graves' hyperthyroidism and ophthalmopathy. Amplified TCR beta CDR3 regions came from RNA transcripts. HTBI primers were the set used in a first-round RT-PCR of the TCR CDR3. TCRdb independently ran MiXCR on the multiplex PCR reads; one entry per CDR3 protein. The table includes 500,000 to 800,000 distinct CDR3 sequences, roughly 15% detected once. This clonotype was detected ten times or more. The material sequenced was blood. The source is a woman aged 45-59 years with Graves' ophthalmopathy.

CDR3 coding DNA: TGTGCCAGCAGCTTAGGGACTAGCGGGAGTCGCGACGAGCAGTACTTC. This codes for CASSLGTSGSRDEQYF. V gene TRBV7-2 combines with J gene TRBJ2-7; 13 bases fit TRBD2. Germline CDR1 SGHTA, CDR2 FQGNSA. After removal of 1 base from V and 5 bases from J, the junction contained 5 bases not matched to a gene. CDR3 size: 16 residues.